This TCR beta chain was recorded in a study of T-cell reconstitution after alpha-beta-depleted transplantation in children. In this sample, this clonotype turned up a few times. This CDR3 is 19 amino acids long. Germline values: CDR1 MNHEY, CDR2 SVGAGI. With V trimmed by 2 bases and J by 8 bases, 20 bases remained unmatched. The authors prepared the TCRbeta library with unique molecular identifiers. A single record per CDR3 protein comes from TCRdb applying MiXCR to the PCR reads. The sample has 500,000 to 600,000 distinct CDR3 sequences, 30% to 35% seen once. The chain has TRBV6-5 and TRBJ2-1, with 8 positions matching TRBD1. Source: PBMCs from the stem cell graft donor, taken from the stem cell graft. The sequence came from a human donor who donated a stem cell graft to a child with aplastic anemia. CDR3: CASSYRPRGLGGVGDEQFF. The CDR3 coding sequence is TGTGCCAGCAGTTACCGACCCAGGGGGCTTGGCGGTGTCGGCGATGAGCAGTTCTTC.